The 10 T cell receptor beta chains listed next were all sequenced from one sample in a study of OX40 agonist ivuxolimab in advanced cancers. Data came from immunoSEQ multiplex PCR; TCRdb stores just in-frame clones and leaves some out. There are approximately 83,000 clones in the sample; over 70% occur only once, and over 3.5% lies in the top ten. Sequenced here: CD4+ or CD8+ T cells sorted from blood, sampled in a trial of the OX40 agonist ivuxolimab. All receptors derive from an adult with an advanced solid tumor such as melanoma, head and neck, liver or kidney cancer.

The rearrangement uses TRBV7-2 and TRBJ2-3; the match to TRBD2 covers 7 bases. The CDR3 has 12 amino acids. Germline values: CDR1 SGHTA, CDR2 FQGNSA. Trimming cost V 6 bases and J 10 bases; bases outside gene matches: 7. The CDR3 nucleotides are TGTGCCAGCAGGGGGGAGGGAGGGCCGCAGTATTTT. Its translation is CASRGEGGPQYF.

This CDR3 is CASSYPPVNTEAFF. Here the CDR3 DNA reads TGTGCCAGCAGTTACCCCCCGGTGAACACTGAAGCTTTCTTT. The chain uses TRBV6-6 and TRBJ1-1; D remains ambiguous. The germline gives CDR1 MNHNY, CDR2 SVGAGI (reference sequence). The CDR3 consists of 14 residues. With 2 bases removed from V and 0 bases from J, the gap between germline ends came to 7 bases.

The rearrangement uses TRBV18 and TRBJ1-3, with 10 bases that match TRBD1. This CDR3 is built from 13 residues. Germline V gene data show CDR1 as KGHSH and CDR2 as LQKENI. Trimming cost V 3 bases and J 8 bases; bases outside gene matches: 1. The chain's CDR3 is CASSPDRGDTIYF. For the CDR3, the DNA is TGTGCCAGCTCACCGGACAGGGGGGACACCATATATTTT.

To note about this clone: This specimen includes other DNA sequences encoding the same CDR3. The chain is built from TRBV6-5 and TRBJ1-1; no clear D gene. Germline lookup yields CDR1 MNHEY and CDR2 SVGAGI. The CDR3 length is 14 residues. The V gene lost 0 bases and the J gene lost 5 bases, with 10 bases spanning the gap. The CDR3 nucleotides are TGTGCCAGCAGTTACTCCTCTAAGGGAACTGAAGCTTTCTTT. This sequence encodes CASSYSSKGTEAFF.

CDR3 DNA sequence: TGTGCCAGCAGCTTAACTAGCGGGGACGGGGAGCAGTTCTTC. Its protein product is CASSLTSGDGEQFF. The chain links TRBV7-9 to TRBJ2-1, with 10 bases lining up with TRBD2. V dropped 2 bases and J dropped 10; count of bases not matched to a gene: 5. There are 14 residues in the CDR3. CDR1 is SEHNR and CDR2 is FQNEAQ in the germline V gene (reference sequence).

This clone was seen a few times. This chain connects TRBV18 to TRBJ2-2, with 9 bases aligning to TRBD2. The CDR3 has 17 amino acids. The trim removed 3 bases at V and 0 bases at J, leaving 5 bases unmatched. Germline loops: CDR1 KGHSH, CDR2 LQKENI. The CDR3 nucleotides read TGTGCCAGCTCACCCAATAGCGGGGGAACGAACACCGGGGAGCTGTTTTTT. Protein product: CASSPNSGGTNTGELFF.

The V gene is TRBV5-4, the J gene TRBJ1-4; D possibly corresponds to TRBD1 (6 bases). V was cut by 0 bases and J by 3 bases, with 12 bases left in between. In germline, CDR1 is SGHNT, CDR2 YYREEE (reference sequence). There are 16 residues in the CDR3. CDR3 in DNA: TGTGCCAGCAGCTTGGGGGGGGCGCTAGCTAATGAAAAACTGTTTTTT. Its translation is CASSLGGALANEKLFF. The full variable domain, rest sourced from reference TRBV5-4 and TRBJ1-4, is ETGVTQSPTHLIKTRGQQVTLRCSSQSGHNTVSWYQQALGQGPQFIFQYYREEENGRGNFPPRFSGLQFPNYSSELNVNALELDDSALYLCASSLGGALANEKLFFGSGTQLSVL.

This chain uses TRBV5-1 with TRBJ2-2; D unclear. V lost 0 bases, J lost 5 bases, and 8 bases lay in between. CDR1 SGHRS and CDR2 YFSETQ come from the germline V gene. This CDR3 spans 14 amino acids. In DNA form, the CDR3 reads TGCGCCAGCAGCTTGGGTTTCGGGACCGGGGAGCTGTTTTTT. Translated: CASSLGFGTGELFF.

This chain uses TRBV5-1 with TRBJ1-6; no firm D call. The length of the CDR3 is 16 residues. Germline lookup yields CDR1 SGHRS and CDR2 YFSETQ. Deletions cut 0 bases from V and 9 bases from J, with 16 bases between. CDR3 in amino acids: CASSLGGAGDGSPLHF. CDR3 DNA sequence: TGCGCCAGCAGCTTGGGAGGTGCGGGTGATGGTTCACCCCTCCACTTT. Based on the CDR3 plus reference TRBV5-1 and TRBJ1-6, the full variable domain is KAGVTQTPRYLIKTRGQQVTLSCSPISGHRSVSWYQQTPGQGLQFLFEYFSETQRNKGNFPGRFSGRQFSNSRSEMNVSTLELGDSALYLCASSLGGAGDGSPLHFGNGTRLTVT.

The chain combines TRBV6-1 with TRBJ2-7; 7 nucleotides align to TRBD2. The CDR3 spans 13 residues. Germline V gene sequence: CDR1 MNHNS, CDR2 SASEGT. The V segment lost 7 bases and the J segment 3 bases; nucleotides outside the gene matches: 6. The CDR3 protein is CASIGLGNYEQYF. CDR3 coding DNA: TGTGCCAGCATAGGACTAGGTAACTACGAGCAGTACTTC.